The next 4 T cell receptor beta chains were all read from a single sample in a study of blood T cell repertoires in COVID-19. Generated by immunoSEQ multiplex PCR, the TCRdb table keeps only in-frame clones and is missing some. The sample has 200,000 to 250,000 clones, 75% to 85% seen once; the top ten hold around 9.2%. Sample: PBMCs or T cells enriched from blood (not recorded which). The receptors stem from a man aged 40-55 years who had recovered from COVID-19.

This rearrangement joins TRBV6-2 or TRBV6-3 to TRBJ1-2, with a weak D call TRBD1 (5 bases). The ends were cut back, 0 bases at V and 8 bases at J, with 16 bases in the middle. This CDR3 spans 15 amino acids. Germline V gene sequence: CDR1 MNHEY, CDR2 SVGEGT. The CDR3 bases are TGTGCCAGCAGTTACTCGATGGTCAGGGCGACGGGCTACACCTTC. As protein: CASSYSMVRATGYTF.

This chain joins TRBV9 and TRBJ2-1; TRBD2 matches at 9 bases. The CDR3 spans 16 residues. V was pared by 1 base and J by 4 bases, with 6 bases of the junction left unmatched. Germline V CDR1 and CDR2: SGDLS, YYNGEE. CDR3 sequence (DNA): TGTGCCAGCAGCGTAAATAGCGGGAGTTTTTACAATGAGCAGTTCTTC. It specifies CASSVNSGSFYNEQFF.

The genes are TRBV19 and TRBJ1-1; 7 bases agree with TRBD1. The CDR3 is 16 residues long. The V gene's germline CDR1 is LNHDA and CDR2 SQIVND (reference sequence). The ends lost 5 bases at V and 4 bases at J; junction bases unmatched: 13. CDR3 DNA: TGTGCCAGTAGTCACCCAGGGGCCCCAGGGGGCACTGAAGCTTTCTTT. The encoded protein is CASSHPGAPGGTEAFF.

This clone was counted between two and nine times. V usage is TRBV5-4 and J usage is TRBJ1-5; a weak D match, TRBD1 (5 bases). The germline V gene has CDR1 SGHNT and CDR2 YYREEE (reference sequence). The CDR3 has 13 amino acids. With 4 bases removed from V and 6 bases from J, the gap between germline ends came to 11 bases. The CDR3 region is CASSIGQGQPQHF. CDR3 nucleotide sequence: TGTGCCAGCAGCATAGGCCAGGGTCAGCCCCAGCATTTT.